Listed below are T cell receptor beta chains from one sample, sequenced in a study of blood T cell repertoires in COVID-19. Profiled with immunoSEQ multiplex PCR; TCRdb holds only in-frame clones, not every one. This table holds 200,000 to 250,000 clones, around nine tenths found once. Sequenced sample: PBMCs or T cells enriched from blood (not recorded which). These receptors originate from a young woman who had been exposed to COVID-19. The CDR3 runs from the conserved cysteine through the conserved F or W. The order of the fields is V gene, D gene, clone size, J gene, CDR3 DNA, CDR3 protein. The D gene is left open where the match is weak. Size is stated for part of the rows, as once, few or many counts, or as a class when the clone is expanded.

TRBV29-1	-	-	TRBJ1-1	TGCAGCGTTGACGGCCAGCACAGTTTCGCTGAAGCTTTCTTT	CSVDGQHSFAEAFF
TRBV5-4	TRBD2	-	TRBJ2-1	TGTGCCAGCAGCGACACTAGCGGGAGGGCCTGGGATGAGCAGTTCTTC	CASSDTSGRAWDEQFF
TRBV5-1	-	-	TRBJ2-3	TGCGCCAGCAGCTTGGACAGGGTAACAGATACGCAGTATTTT	CASSLDRVTDTQYF
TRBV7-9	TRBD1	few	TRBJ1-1	TGTGCCAGCAGCTTGGGGGACAGTGAAGCTTTCTTT	CASSLGDSEAFF
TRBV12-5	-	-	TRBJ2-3	TGTGCTAGTGGGCTGGGCCGGGATACGCAGTATTTT	CASGLGRDTQYF
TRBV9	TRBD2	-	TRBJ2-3	TGTGCCAGCAGCGTGGGACTAGCGGGAGACAGGAGCACAGATACGCAGTATTTT	CASSVGLAGDRSTDTQYF
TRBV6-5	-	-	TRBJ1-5	TGTGCCAGCAGCCAGGGGACGGCCAGCAATCAGCCCCAGCATTTT	CASSQGTASNQPQHF
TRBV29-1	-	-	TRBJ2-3	TGCAGCGTAAACTCTAGAGCAGATACGCAGTATTTT	CSVNSRADTQYF
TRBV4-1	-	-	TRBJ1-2	TGCGCCAGCAGCCAGATGGGAATCGGGCAGGGGAGCTCTCGGGGCTACACCTTC	CASSQMGIGQGSSRGYTF
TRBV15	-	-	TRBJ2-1	TGTGCCACCAGCCGCGCCGGGACTCATGAGCAGTTCTTC	CATSRAGTHEQFF
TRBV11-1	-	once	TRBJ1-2	TGTGCCAGCAGCCCGGGGGACGTAGCTAACTATGGCTACACCTTC	CASSPGDVANYGYTF
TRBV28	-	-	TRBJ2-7	TGTGCCATCACCGGGAGAGTTGGAGGACCCTACGAGCAGTACTTC	CAITGRVGGPYEQYF
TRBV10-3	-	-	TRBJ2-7	TGTGCCATCAGTGATAACTACGAGCAGTACTTC	CAISDNYEQYF
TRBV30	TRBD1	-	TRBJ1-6	TGTGCCTGGAGTGTACAGGGGACCCGGACTTCACCCCTCCACTTT	CAWSVQGTRTSPLHF
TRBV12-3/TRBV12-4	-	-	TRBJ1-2	TGTGCCAGCAGTTTACCGGGGGGCCATGGCTACACCTTC	CASSLPGGHGYTF
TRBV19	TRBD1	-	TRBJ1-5	TGTGCCAGTAGTCTCGGACAGGGAGGCAATCAGCCCCAGCATTTT	CASSLGQGGNQPQHF
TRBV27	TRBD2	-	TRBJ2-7	TGTGCCAGCAGTTTAACTAGCGGGTACGAGCAGTACTTC	CASSLTSGYEQYF
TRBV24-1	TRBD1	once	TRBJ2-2	TGTGCCACCAGTGATCAGAGGACAGGCCCCACCGGGGAGCTGTTTTTT	CATSDQRTGPTGELFF